The present TCR beta chain was sequenced within a study of Ad26.COV2.S vaccination and SARS-CoV-2 variants. Sample treatment: roughly 20 received Ad26.COV2.S at low or high dose, single or two shots; several received placebo; per-sample allocation not given. Day 63 following the first vaccine or placebo injection was when the samples were taken. It was an adult aged 18-55 years in Boston who was the donor. Only in-frame clones appear in the TCRdb table, and some are missing; sequencing was by immunoSEQ multiplex PCR. In the table there are 250,000 or so clones, around nine tenths of which are singletons. As for this clone: Its antigen is unidentified.

Findings of the study overall: Spike-specific TCR breadth was greater in vaccine than placebo recipients.

From germline, CDR1 is SGHNT and CDR2 YYREEE (reference sequence). V lost 4 bases, J lost 0 bases, and 10 bases lay in between. The CDR3 runs to 15 residues. This TCR came from a person between 18 and 65 years old who received the Ad26.COV2.S COVID-19 vaccine or a placebo. V and J are TRBV5-4 and TRBJ1-4; D may be TRBD1 (6 bases). The sample was peripheral blood, taken in a trial of Ad26.COV2.S vaccine versus placebo. CDR3 nucleotide sequence: TGTGCCAGCAGCGTAACAGGGACAACTAATGAAAAACTGTTTTTT. Its translation is CASSVTGTTNEKLFF.